Each of the 10 T cell receptor beta chains below was sequenced from the same sample in a study of T cells in Graves' hyperthyroidism and ophthalmopathy. What was amplified from RNA transcripts were TCR beta CDR3 regions. The TCR CDR3 was amplified in a first-round RT-PCR using the HTBI primer set. TCRdb processed the multiplex PCR reads anew with MiXCR; each CDR3 protein has one entry. The sample holds roughly 660,000 distinct CDR3 sequences, approximately 15% seen once. Sample: blood. These receptors were collected from a man between 50 and 59 years old with Graves' hyperthyroidism.

V and J are TRBV12-3 or TRBV12-4 and TRBJ2-6; D gene unclear. The CDR3 has 15 amino acids. The ends were cut back, 6 bases at V and 0 bases at J, with 9 bases in the middle. CDR3 DNA sequence: TGTGCCAGCAGCGAACCCCGCTCTGGGGCCAACGTCCTGACTTTC. This sequence encodes CASSEPRSGANVLTF.

This clonotype was seen a few times. J is TRBJ1-5 and V is TRBV7-9; tentative D call: TRBD1 (5 bases). This CDR3 is 15 amino acids long. Deletions cut 5 bases from V and 4 bases from J, with 15 bases between. The V gene's germline CDR1 is SEHNR and CDR2 FQNEAQ (reference sequence). The CDR3 DNA is TGTGCCAGCAGCCAGACAGCCGACTCAAATCAGCCCCAGCATTTT. Protein product: CASSQTADSNQPQHF.

This clonotype was seen ten or more times. The chain has TRBV20-1 and TRBJ2-1, with D perhaps matching TRBD2 (6 bases). The V gene lost 1 base and the J gene lost 7 bases, with 8 bases spanning the gap. Looked up from germline, CDR1 is DFQATT and CDR2 is SNEGSKA (reference sequence). The CDR3 totals 12 residues. The CDR3 region has the DNA TGCAGTGCTAGAGGGAGGGTGAATGAGCAGTTCTTC. Translation: CSARGRVNEQFF.

The rearrangement uses TRBV9 and TRBJ2-1; the D gene could be TRBD1 or TRBD2 (5 bases each). Trimming left V 4 bases short and J 3 bases short, with 17 bases between. Per germline, CDR1 SGDLS and CDR2 YYNGEE. The CDR3 has 16 residues. As DNA, the CDR3 is TGTGCCAGCAGCCCACCAGGGAGATTCAACTACAATGAGCAGTTCTTC. Protein: CASSPPGRFNYNEQFF.

This clonotype occurred a few times. J is TRBJ2-7 and V is TRBV28, with 10 bases that match TRBD2. J gave up 6 bases and V 5 bases, and 10 bases lay outside the gene matches. Germline V gives CDR1 MDHEN, CDR2 SYDVKM. This CDR3 has 15 amino acids. The CDR3 is CASSPLAGGSGEQYF. CDR3 DNA sequence: TGTGCCAGCAGTCCCTTAGCGGGAGGTTCTGGCGAGCAGTACTTC. Full variable domain (remainder filled in from reference TRBV28 and TRBJ2-7): DVKVTQSSRYLVKRTGEKVFLECVQDMDHENMFWYRQDPGLGLRLIYFSYDVKMKEKGDIPEGYSVSREKKERFSLILESASTNQTSMYLCASSPLAGGSGEQYFGPGTRLTVT.

This clonotype was counted ten times or more. The rearrangement uses TRBV9 and TRBJ1-1; no firm D call. Germline V gene data show CDR1 as SGDLS and CDR2 as YYNGEE. V dropped 1 base and J dropped 5 bases, with 12 bases sitting between them. The CDR3 extends over 14 amino acids. CDR3 nucleotide sequence: TGTGCCAGCAGCGTACTGGGGAGGGAGACTGAAGCTTTCTTT. Its protein is CASSVLGRETEAFF.

This clonotype was counted a few times. V and J are TRBV27 and TRBJ2-7; possible D gene TRBD1, 6 bases. V was pared by 4 bases and J by 3 bases, with 10 bases between. Germline V gene lookup returns CDR1 MNHEY and CDR2 SMNVEV (reference sequence). The CDR3 contains 13 residues. The CDR3 DNA reads as TGTGCCAGCAGTTCCCGACAGGTCTACGAGCAGTACTTC. Translating gives CASSSRQVYEQYF.

This clonotype was counted ten times or more. CDR3 amino acids: CASTKPGQPGYTF. The CDR3 coding sequence is TGTGCCAGCACCAAACCGGGACAACCAGGCTACACCTTC. The chain employs TRBV2 and TRBJ1-2; tentatively, D is TRBD1 (6 bases). The CDR3 length is 13 residues. Trimming took 7 bases from V and 8 from J, leaving 17 bases between them. Germline V CDR1 and CDR2: SNHLY, FYNNEI.

This clonotype has a count of ten or more. CDR3: CASSLYRGMDQPQHF. The CDR3 DNA reads TGTGCCAGCAGTTTATACAGGGGCATGGATCAGCCCCAGCATTTT. The chain couples TRBV12-3 or TRBV12-4 to TRBJ1-5, with TRBD1 matching over 7 bases. V lost 2 bases and J lost 5; bases outside the gene matches: 6. The CDR3 has 15 residues.

This chain connects TRBV9 to TRBJ2-1, with D maybe TRBD2 (6 bases). This CDR3 is 15 amino acids long. The V gene lost 5 bases and the J gene lost 1 base, with 13 bases spanning the gap. CDR1 is SGDLS and CDR2 is YYNGEE in the germline V gene. CDR3 coding DNA: TGTGCCAGCAGTAGTGCGGGACTGTCCTACAATGAGCAGTTCTTC. Protein product: CASSSAGLSYNEQFF.